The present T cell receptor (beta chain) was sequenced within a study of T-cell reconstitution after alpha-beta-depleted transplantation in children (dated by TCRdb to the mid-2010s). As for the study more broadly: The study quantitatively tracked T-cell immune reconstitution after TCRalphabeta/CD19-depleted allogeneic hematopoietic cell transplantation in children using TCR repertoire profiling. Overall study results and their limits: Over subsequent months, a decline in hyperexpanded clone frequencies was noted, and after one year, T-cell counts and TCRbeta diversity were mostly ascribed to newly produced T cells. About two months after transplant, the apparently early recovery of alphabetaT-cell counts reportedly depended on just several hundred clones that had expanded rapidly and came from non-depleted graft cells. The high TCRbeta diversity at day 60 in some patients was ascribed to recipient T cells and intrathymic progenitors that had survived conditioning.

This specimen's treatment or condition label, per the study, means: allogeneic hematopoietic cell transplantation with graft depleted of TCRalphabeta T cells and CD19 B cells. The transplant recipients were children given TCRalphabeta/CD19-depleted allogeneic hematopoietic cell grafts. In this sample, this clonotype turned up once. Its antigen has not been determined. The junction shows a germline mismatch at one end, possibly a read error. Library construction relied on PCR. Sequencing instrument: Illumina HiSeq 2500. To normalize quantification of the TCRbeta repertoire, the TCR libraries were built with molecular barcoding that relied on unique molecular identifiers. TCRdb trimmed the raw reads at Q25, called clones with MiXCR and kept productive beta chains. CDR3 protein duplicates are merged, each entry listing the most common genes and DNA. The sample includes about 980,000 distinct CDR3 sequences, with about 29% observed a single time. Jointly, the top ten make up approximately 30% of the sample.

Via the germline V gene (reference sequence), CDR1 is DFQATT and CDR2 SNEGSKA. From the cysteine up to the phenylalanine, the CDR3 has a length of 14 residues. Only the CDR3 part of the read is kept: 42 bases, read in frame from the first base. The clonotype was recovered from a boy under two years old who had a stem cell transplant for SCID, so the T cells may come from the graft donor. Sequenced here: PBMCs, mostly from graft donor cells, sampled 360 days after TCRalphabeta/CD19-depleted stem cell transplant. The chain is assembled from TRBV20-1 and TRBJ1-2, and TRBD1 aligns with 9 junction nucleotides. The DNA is TGCAGTGCTAGGGGGACAGGGACGGGCTATGGCGACACCTTC. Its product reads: CSARGTGTGYGDTF.